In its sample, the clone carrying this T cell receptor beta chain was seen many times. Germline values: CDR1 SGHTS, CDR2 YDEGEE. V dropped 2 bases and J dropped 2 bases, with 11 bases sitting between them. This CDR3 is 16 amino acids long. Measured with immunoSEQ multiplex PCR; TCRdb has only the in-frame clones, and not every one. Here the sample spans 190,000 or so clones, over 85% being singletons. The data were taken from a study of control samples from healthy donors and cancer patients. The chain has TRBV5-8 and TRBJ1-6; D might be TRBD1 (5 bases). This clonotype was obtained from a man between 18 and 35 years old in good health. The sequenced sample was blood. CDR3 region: CASSFSGWTYNSPLHF. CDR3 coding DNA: TGTGCCAGCAGCTTTTCAGGGTGGACCTATAATTCACCCCTCCACTTT.